This T cell receptor (beta chain) was found in a study of control samples from healthy donors and cancer patients. From germline, CDR1 is KGHDR and CDR2 SFDVKD. The CDR3 spans 15 residues. The V gene lost 5 bases and the J gene lost 5 bases, with 18 bases spanning the gap. This clone was seen only once. Method: immunoSEQ multiplex PCR; TCRdb's copy keeps in-frame clones and lacks some. The sample lists about 120,000 clones, around 89% seen once, with approximately 3.7% in the top ten. The source of this sequence is a woman aged 55-75 years with lung cancer. What was sequenced was PBMCs. The chain has TRBV24-1 and TRBJ2-7, with unresolved D. The CDR3 DNA reads TGTGCCACCAGTGGATTCGGCCTGAATGGGGACGAGCAGTACTTC. It specifies CATSGFGLNGDEQYF.